A single sample gave rise to the 26 T cell receptor beta chains below, sequenced in a study of tissue T cells after allogeneic stem cell transplantation. The time point denotes: mouse harvest day 7 after allogeneic transplant. Mouse grafts combined 10^7 T-cell-depleted bone marrow cells with 10^6 splenic CD5+ T cells. Sequenced by immunoSEQ multiplex PCR; TCRdb stores in-frame clones only, minus some. The data contain 6,000 or so clones, less than 55% of them singletons. The specimen was gut tissue. These receptors all come from a female BALB/c mouse given C57BL/6 T cells with graft-versus-host disease after an allogeneic hematopoietic cell transplant.

A note on this clone: Gene names follow the mouse nomenclature. The CDR3 end is not reached by the read, which stops 1 residue before it; the germline J gene fills it in. V gene TRBV30 combines with J gene TRBJ2-1, with 9 bases lining up with TRBD1. V shed 1 base, J shed 6 bases, and the junction held 1 base outside the gene matches. The CDR3 consists of 13 residues. Germline CDR1 reads SQVVS; CDR2 reads ANEGSEA. Incomplete CDR3 DNA: TGTAGTTCTAGAGGGACAGGGGTTGCTGAGCAGTTC. This encodes CSSRGTGVAEQF. In full, the CDR3 reads CSSRGTGVAEQFF.

As regards this clone: The genes and germline here are from mouse. The CDR3 end falls 1 residue outside the read, so it is completed with the germline J gene. The chain couples TRBV3 to TRBJ1-3; D not resolved. Germline assignment: CDR1 SNHLY and CDR2 FYNGKV (reference sequence). The CDR3 is 15 residues long. V gave up 5 bases and J gave up 0 bases, with 11 bases separating them. The CDR3 here is CASSPRGSSGNTLYF. The covered CDR3 bases are TGTGCCAGCAGCCCCCGCGGCAGTTCTGGAAATACGCTCTAT.

About this clone: Gene labels here are mouse ones. The CDR3 end is not reached by the read, which stops 1 residue before it; the germline J gene fills it in. The chain recombines TRBV31 with TRBJ2-1; 10 bases fit TRBD2. This CDR3 region has 16 residues. From germline, CDR1 is GKSSPN and CDR2 SITVG. The V and J ends lost 3 bases and 0 bases, in that order; junction bases with no gene match: 5. The CDR3 here is CAWSRTGGVNYAEQFF. The covered CDR3 bases are TGTGCCTGGAGCCGAACTGGGGGGGTTAACTATGCTGAGCAGTTC.

This clone was picked up a small number of times. Gene names denote mouse genes. The read is 1 residue too short to cover the CDR3 end, so that end is filled in from the germline J gene. This sequence joins TRBV23 and TRBJ2-5; TRBD1, the D gene given by the table, was not confirmed from the DNA. Germline assignment: CDR1 KGHTA and CDR2 FQNQQP. This CDR3 contains 14 residues. The CDR3 spells CSSSQRDKQDTQYF. The sequenced part of the CDR3 DNA is TGCTCCAGCAGTCAACGGGACAAACAAGACACCCAGTAC.

This clone has more than one count but fewer than ten. A much larger clonotype is one base distant, so this may be a read error. Gene and germline names: mouse. From the germline J gene comes the end of the CDR3, since the read stops 1 residue before it. Different DNA sequences within this sample yield the same CDR3. The V call is TRBV26, the J call TRBJ2-7; no clear D. Germline CDR1 KGHPV, CDR2 FQNQEV (reference sequence). The CDR3 spans 12 residues. The V end was cut by 3 bases, the J end by 0 bases, with 3 bases between. The CDR3 here is CASSLTSYEQYF. CDR3 DNA (partial): TGTGCCAGCAGTCTAACCTCCTATGAACAGTAC.

In the case of this clone: Genes and germline are mouse. The read terminates 1 residue ahead of where the CDR3 ends, so the germline J gene completes it. The rearrangement links TRBV23 to TRBJ1-4. The CDR3 length is 12 residues. From germline, CDR1 is KGHTA and CDR2 FQNQQP. The CDR3 sequence: CSSSRSNERLFF. The part of the CDR3 DNA that was read is TGCTCCAGCAGCCGGTCCAACGAAAGATTATTT.

In its sample, this clone is large. The genes and germline here are from mouse. The read is 1 residue too short to cover the CDR3 end, so that end is filled in from the germline J gene. The chain is built from TRBV4 and TRBJ2-7, with 11 bases identical to TRBD2. CDR1 LGHDT and CDR2 YNNKQL come from the germline V gene (reference sequence). The CDR3 extends over 14 amino acids. Trimming took 4 bases from V and 2 from J; bases not matched to a gene: 1. CDR3 in amino acids: CASSLGLGAYEQYF. Incomplete CDR3 DNA: TGTGCCAGCAGCTTGGGACTGGGGGCCTATGAACAGTAC.

On this clone: Any gene name here is a mouse gene name. The read terminates 1 residue ahead of where the CDR3 ends, so the germline J gene completes it. The gene calls are TRBV13-1 and TRBJ1-2; D is uncertain. Germline CDR1 reads NSHNY; CDR2 reads SYGAGN. The CDR3 is 10 amino acids. V lost 2 bases and J lost 6, with 2 bases in between. CDR3 amino acids: CASSDPDYTF. The sequenced CDR3 bases are TGTGCCAGCAGTGACCCCGACTACACC.

Turning to this clone: Any gene name here is a mouse gene name. The read falls 1 residue short of the CDR3 end, and the missing part is taken from the germline J gene. The chain has TRBV26 and TRBJ2-7, with unresolved D. Trimming shortened V by 2 bases and J by 4 bases, and 3 bases separated the two germline ends. This CDR3 has 11 residues. CDR1 is KGHPV, CDR2 FQNQEV, per germline (reference sequence). This CDR3 reads CASSLQYEQYF. The covered CDR3 bases are TGTGCCAGCAGTCTGCAGTATGAACAGTAC. The whole variable domain, filled in from reference TRBV26 and TRBJ2-7, reads NSKVIQTPRYLVKGQGQKAKMRCIPEKGHPVVFWYQQNKNNEFKFLINFQNQEVLQQIDMTEKRFSAECPSNSPCSLEIQSSEAGDSALYLCASSLQYEQYFGPGTRLTVL.

With respect to this clone: Gene labels here are mouse ones. Read coverage stops 1 residue before the CDR3 terminus; the germline J gene supplies the remainder. The gene calls are TRBV16 and TRBJ2-5; D is ambiguous. Trimming pared 0 bases from V and 8 bases from J, leaving 6 bases between. The CDR3 has 12 residues. The germline gives CDR1 SGHSA, CDR2 FRNQAP. This CDR3 is CASSLDPATQYF. Incomplete CDR3 DNA: TGTGCAAGCAGCTTAGATCCGGCCACCCAGTAC.

This clone has just a few counts. Gene names are the mouse ones. Coverage ceases 1 residue before the CDR3 finishes, and the germline J gene fills in the end. This chain joins TRBV26 and TRBJ1-4, with D unresolved. The CDR3 is made up of 14 amino acids. Trimming took 2 bases from V and 0 from J, leaving 4 bases between them. CDR1 is KGHPV, CDR2 FQNQEV, per germline (reference sequence). The CDR3 DNA, read in part, is TGTGCCAGCAGTCTGGCAGTTTCCAACGAAAGATTATTT. Its translation is CASSLAVSNERLF. The CDR3 as a whole reads CASSLAVSNERLFF.

In its sample, this clone was seen a few times. Gene labels here are mouse ones. The observed sequence ends 1 residue before the CDR3 terminus, with the missing tail filled in from the germline J gene. The chain joins TRBV26 to TRBJ2-7, with 8 bases fitting TRBD1. CDR1 is KGHPV and CDR2 is FQNQEV in the germline V gene (reference sequence). The V gene end was trimmed by 2 bases and the J gene end by 4 bases; junction bases not matched to a gene: 1. This CDR3 contains 13 residues. CDR3 sequence: CASSLDRGYEQYF. Incomplete CDR3 DNA: TGTGCCAGCAGTCTGGACAGGGGTTATGAACAGTAC.

This clone has a handful of counts. Gene names refer to mouse genes. The CDR3 end falls 1 residue outside the read, so it is completed with the germline J gene. At the DNA level, this CDR3 is encoded by other sequences in the same sample as well. V gene TRBV16 combines with J gene TRBJ2-7; weak D call: TRBD1 (6 bases). V lost 0 bases to trimming and J lost 7 bases, with 7 bases between them. CDR1 is SGHSA and CDR2 is FRNQAP in the germline V gene. The CDR3 is 12 residues long. The sequenced part of the CDR3 DNA is TGTGCAAGCAGCTTAGATAGGGGGGAACAGTAC. Amino acid sequence: CASSLDRGEQY. The entire CDR3 sequence reads CASSLDRGEQYF. Using reference TRBV16 and TRBJ2-7 for the parts outside the CDR3, the full variable domain is NAGVIQTPRHKVTGKGQEATLWCEPISGHSAVFWYRQTIVQGLEFLTYFRNQAPIDDSGMPKERFSAQMPNQSHSTLKIQSTQPQDSAVYLCASSLDRGEQYFGPGTRLTVL.

Remarks on this clone: Genes here carry mouse names. Read coverage stops 1 residue before the CDR3 terminus; the germline J gene supplies the remainder. J is TRBJ1-6 and V is TRBV1; 7 bases align to TRBD1. TRBJ1-6 is reported as an ORF; its role is uncertain. The V gene's germline CDR1 is NSQYPW and CDR2 LRSPGD (reference sequence). CDR3 size: 16 residues. With 3 bases clipped from V and 0 bases from J, the junction kept 2 bases outside the gene matches. The CDR3 here is CTCSARQGSYNSPLYF. CDR3 bases read: TGCACCTGCAGTGCGAGACAGGGTTCCTATAATTCGCCCCTCTAC.

This clone was observed a few times. Here the gene names and germline are mouse. The sequenced fragment ends 1 residue before the CDR3 boundary, so the rest is inferred from the germline J gene. The chain is built from TRBV12-1 and TRBJ2-5, with TRBD1 matching over 8 bases. CDR1 is SGHSN and CDR2 is HYEKVE in the germline V gene. The CDR3 has 13 residues. The V segment lost 4 bases and the J segment 5 bases; nucleotides outside the gene matches: 4. CDR3 sequence: CASSLQGADTQYF. The covered CDR3 bases are TGTGCCAGCTCCCTCCAGGGGGCAGACACCCAGTAC.

Concerning this clone: Gene names follow the mouse nomenclature. The CDR3 is cut off 1 residue early in the read; its end comes from the germline J gene. The chain links TRBV13-1 to TRBJ2-5, with TRBD1 matching over 8 bases. Germline V gene sequence: CDR1 NSHNY, CDR2 SYGAGN. The CDR3 loop spans 14 amino acids. The junction had 4 bases not matched to a gene; V was cut back by 1 base and J by 6 bases. The DNA read from the CDR3 is TGTGCCAGCAGTGATCGGGACAGGAGGGACACCCAGTAC. It translates to CASSDRDRRDTQY. The whole CDR3 sequence reads CASSDRDRRDTQYF.

Worth noting for this clone: Here the gene names and germline are mouse. The read is 1 residue too short to cover the CDR3 end, so that end is filled in from the germline J gene. V usage is TRBV4 and J usage is TRBJ2-1, with 11 bases matching TRBD2. The CDR3 covers 16 residues. Losses at the gene ends were 5 bases for V and 0 bases for J; bases not matched to a gene: 3. Germline V gene data show CDR1 as LGHDT and CDR2 as YNNKQL (reference sequence). CDR3 bases read: TGTGCCAGCAGCGGGGACTGGGGGTATAACTATGCTGAGCAGTTC. This codes for CASSGDWGYNYAEQF. The full-length CDR3 reads as CASSGDWGYNYAEQFF.

This clone is deemed medium-sized. Gene names are mouse gene names. The read comes to an end 1 residue before the CDR3 does, leaving the germline J gene to fill in the end. The rearrangement links TRBV29 to TRBJ2-1, with 7 nucleotides matching TRBD1. V lost 6 bases to trimming and J lost 12 bases; unmatched junction nucleotides: 2. CDR1 MSHET and CDR2 SYDVDS come from the germline V gene. CDR3 length: 10 amino acids. The part of the CDR3 DNA that was read is TGTGCTAGCAGCAGGGGGTGGCAGTTC. Its protein product is CASSRGWQF. The whole CDR3 is CASSRGWQFF.

For this clone: The listed genes are named as in mouse. The CDR3 end falls 1 residue outside the read, so it is completed with the germline J gene. V is TRBV29 and J is TRBJ2-3; no clear D. Germline-derived CDR1 and CDR2 are MSHET and SYDVDS. The V end lost 2 bases, the J end lost 0 bases, and 6 bases lay between the germline ends. The CDR3 loop spans 14 amino acids. CDR3 DNA, as far as it was read: TGTGCTAGCAGTTTACCAGCTAGTGCAGAAACGCTGTAT. Protein product: CASSLPASAETLY. The whole CDR3 is CASSLPASAETLYF.

For this clone: Each gene name is a mouse one. The read gets to within 1 residue of the CDR3 end, and the germline J gene fills in the rest. The chain has TRBV1 and TRBJ2-3, with TRBD2 matching over 8 bases. Germline V lookup: CDR1 NSQYPW, CDR2 LRSPGD (reference sequence). CDR3 length: 16 residues. V shed 0 bases and J 2 bases; nucleotides not matched to a gene: 4. The CDR3 bases that were read are TGCACCTGCAGTGCAGATCCACTGGGGGCTGCAGAAACGCTGTAT. It codes for CTCSADPLGAAETLY. The full CDR3 reads CTCSADPLGAAETLYF.

Details on this clone: Gene names are mouse gene names. The sequence runs out 1 residue before the end of the CDR3; the remainder is reconstructed from the germline J gene. V gene TRBV26 combines with J gene TRBJ1-3; D not resolved. Germline CDR1 and CDR2: KGHPV and FQNQEV (reference sequence). The length of the CDR3 is 14 residues. V lost 2 bases and J lost 0, with 5 bases in between. This CDR3 reads CASSLSSSGNTLYF. The CDR3 bases that were read are TGTGCCAGCAGTCTGAGCAGTTCTGGAAATACGCTCTAT.

As for this clone: Genes and germline are mouse. Read data end 1 residue before the CDR3 end; the end is taken from the germline J gene. The chain recombines TRBV3 with TRBJ2-3; 10 nucleotides agree with TRBD2. Germline-derived CDR1 and CDR2 are SNHLY and FYNGKV (reference sequence). The ends lost 1 base at V and 5 bases at J; junction bases unmatched: 3. The CDR3 spans 15 residues. CDR3 DNA (partial): TGTGCCAGCAGCTTAGGCTGGGGGGGCGTAGAAACGCTGTAT. This gives the protein CASSLGWGGVETLY. The entire CDR3 sequence reads CASSLGWGGVETLYF.

This clone was found a few times. Genes here carry mouse names. The observed sequence ends 1 residue before the CDR3 terminus, with the missing tail filled in from the germline J gene. The V gene is TRBV23, the J gene TRBJ2-7; no DNA check was done on the table's D call, TRBD2. Germline V gene data show CDR1 as KGHTA and CDR2 as FQNQQP. The CDR3 loop spans 14 amino acids. CDR3 sequence reads: CSSGMGGSSYEQYF. The part of the CDR3 DNA that was read is TGCTCCAGCGGAATGGGGGGTAGCTCCTATGAACAGTAC.

This clone came up a few times. Mouse names are used for the genes. Read data end 1 residue before the CDR3 end; the end is taken from the germline J gene. The chain carries TRBV3 and TRBJ2-1, with 11 nucleotides matching TRBD2. Trimming took 1 base from V and 7 from J; bases not matched to a gene: 3. Per the germline V gene, CDR1 is SNHLY and CDR2 is FYNGKV (reference sequence). The CDR3 loop spans 15 amino acids. CDR3 DNA (partial): TGTGCCAGCAGCTTAGACTGGGGGGGCTGGGCTGAGCAGTTC. Encoded protein: CASSLDWGGWAEQF. Given in full, the CDR3 is CASSLDWGGWAEQFF. Full variable domain (missing parts from reference TRBV3 and TRBJ2-1): GPKVLQIPSHQIIDMGQMVTLNCDPVSNHLYFYWYKQILGQQMEFLVNFYNGKVMEKSKLFKDQFSVERPDGSYFTLKIQPTALEDSAVYFCASSLDWGGWAEQFFGPGTRLTVL.

In regard to this clone: Genes and germline are mouse. The CDR3 extends 1 residue past the end of the read, so its final part is completed from the germline J gene. The genes are TRBV3 and TRBJ1-2; D is ambiguous. The CDR3 is 14 amino acids. CDR1 is SNHLY and CDR2 is FYNGKV in the germline V gene (reference sequence). The ends were cut back, 2 bases at V and 0 bases at J, with 7 bases in the middle. The CDR3 spells CASSLYNANSDYTF. The covered CDR3 bases are TGTGCCAGCAGCTTATACAATGCAAACTCCGACTACACC.

Comments on this clone: The listed genes are named as in mouse. From the germline J gene comes the end of the CDR3, since the read stops 1 residue before it. The rearrangement links TRBV17 to TRBJ1-4; D remains ambiguous. This CDR3 contains 14 residues. Germline loops: CDR1 MNHDT, CDR2 YYDKIL. V lost 2 bases to trimming and J lost 2 bases, with 6 bases between them. The CDR3 reads CASSRSGSNERLFF. The sequenced CDR3 bases are TGTGCTAGCAGTAGATCCGGGTCCAACGAAAGATTATTT. Using reference TRBV17 and TRBJ1-4 for the parts outside the CDR3, the full variable domain is DTTVKQNPRYKLARVGKPVNLICSQTMNHDTMYWYQKKPNQAPKLLLFYYDKILNREADTFEKFQSSRPNNSFCSLYIGSAGLEYSAMYLCASSRSGSNERLFFGHGTKLSVL.